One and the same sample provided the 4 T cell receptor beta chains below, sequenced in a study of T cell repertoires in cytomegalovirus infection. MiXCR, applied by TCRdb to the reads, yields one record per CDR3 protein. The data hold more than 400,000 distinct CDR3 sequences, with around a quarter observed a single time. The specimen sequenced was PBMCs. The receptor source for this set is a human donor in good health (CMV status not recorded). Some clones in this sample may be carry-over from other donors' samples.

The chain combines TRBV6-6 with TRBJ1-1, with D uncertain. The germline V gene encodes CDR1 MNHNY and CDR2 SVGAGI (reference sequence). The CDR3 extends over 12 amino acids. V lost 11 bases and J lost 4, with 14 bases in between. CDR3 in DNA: TGTGCCCACTCGTTGAGAAGCACTGAAGCTTTCTTT. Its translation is CAHSLRSTEAFF.

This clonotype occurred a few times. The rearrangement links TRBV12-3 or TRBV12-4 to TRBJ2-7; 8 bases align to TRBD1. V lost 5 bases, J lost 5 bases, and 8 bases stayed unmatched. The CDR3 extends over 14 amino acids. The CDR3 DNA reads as TGTGCCAGCAGTCGCTCCGGACAGGGCCACGAGCAGTACTTC. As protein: CASSRSGQGHEQYF.

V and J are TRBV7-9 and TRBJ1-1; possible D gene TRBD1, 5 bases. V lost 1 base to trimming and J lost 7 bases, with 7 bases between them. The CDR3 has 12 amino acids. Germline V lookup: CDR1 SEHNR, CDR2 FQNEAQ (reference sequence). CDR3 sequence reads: CASSLDRIEAFF. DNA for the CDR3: TGTGCCAGCAGCTTAGACAGGATTGAAGCTTTCTTT.

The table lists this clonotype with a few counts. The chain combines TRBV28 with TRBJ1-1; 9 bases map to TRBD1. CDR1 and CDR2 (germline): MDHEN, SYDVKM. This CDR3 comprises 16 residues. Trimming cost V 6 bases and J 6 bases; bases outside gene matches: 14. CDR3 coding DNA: TGTGCCAGCAGCTCCTTCACCGGGACAGGGATATCTGAAGCTTTCTTT. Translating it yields CASSSFTGTGISEAFF. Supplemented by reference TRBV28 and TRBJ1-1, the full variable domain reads DVKVTQSSRYLVKRTGEKVFLECVQDMDHENMFWYRQDPGLGLRLIYFSYDVKMKEKGDIPEGYSVSREKKERFSLILESASTNQTSMYLCASSSFTGTGISEAFFGQGTRLTVV.